The 6 T cell receptor beta chains presented below share a single source sample, sequenced in a study of T cells in Graves' hyperthyroidism and ophthalmopathy. Regions amplified from RNA transcripts were the TCR beta CDR3 regions. Carried out on the TCR CDR3, a first-round RT-PCR used the HTBI primer set. MiXCR, applied by TCRdb to the multiplex PCR reads, yields one record per CDR3 protein. The sample lists over 150,000 distinct CDR3 sequences, about a sixth seen once, with 25% to 30% in the top ten. Sequences were obtained from blood. These receptors were obtained from a woman aged 45-65 years with Graves' hyperthyroidism.

Remarks on this clonotype: An end of the junction does not agree with germline; a read error may underlie this. The chain is built from TRBV13 and TRBJ2-1; 7 bases agree with TRBD1. The germline gives CDR1 PRHDT, CDR2 FYEKMQ (reference sequence). This CDR3 is 16 amino acids long. CDR3: CASSAPAGTDRNEEFF. The CDR3 DNA reads TGTGCCAGCAGCGCTCCCGCCGGGACAGATAGAAATGAGGAGTTCTTC.

This clonotype was seen many times. The chain has TRBV7-8 and TRBJ2-1, with 10 bases that match TRBD2. V lost 5 bases, J lost 7 bases, and 11 bases stayed unmatched. This CDR3 has 16 residues. Germline CDR1 is SGHVS and CDR2 is FQNEAQ. As DNA, the CDR3 is TGTGCCAGCAGCCCCATAACAGCGGGGGGGTGGAATGAGCAGTTCTTC. It specifies CASSPITAGGWNEQFF.

Ten or more counts support this clonotype. Here the CDR3 reads CASNLQGSTDTQYF. The CDR3 region has the DNA TGTGCCAGCAACCTACAGGGGAGCACAGATACGCAGTATTTT. The chain is built from TRBV6-1 and TRBJ2-3; 7 positions agree with TRBD1. The CDR3 consists of 14 residues. Germline V lookup: CDR1 MNHNS, CDR2 SASEGT. V trimming: 7 bases; J trimming: 0 bases; junction bases outside the gene matches: 4.

This clonotype occurred many times. The chain has TRBV5-1 and TRBJ1-1, with no clear D. Germline CDR1 and CDR2: SGHRS and YFSETQ. The CDR3 contains 16 residues. Between the trimmed V and J ends, which lost 2 bases and 6 bases, there was a span of 20 bases. The CDR3, as DNA: TGCGCCAGCAGCTTTAGGGCGTCGGATAACAGCGCTGAAGCTTTCTTT. Translated, it gives CASSFRASDNSAEAFF.

This clonotype has ten or more counts. This rearrangement joins TRBV6-1 to TRBJ1-6, with 7 bases that match TRBD1. Trimming cost V 5 bases and J 13 bases; bases outside gene matches: 17. CDR1 is MNHNS, CDR2 SASEGT, per germline. This CDR3 comprises 16 residues. CDR3: CASSLRQGDLPRPLHF. The CDR3 DNA reads as TGTGCCAGCAGTTTACGACAGGGTGATCTCCCGCGGCCCCTCCACTTT.

This clonotype was observed a few times. Germline is not matched at one junction end, which may reflect a read error. This chain uses TRBV9 with TRBJ2-7, with a possible D match to TRBD2 (5 bases). Per germline, CDR1 SGDLS and CDR2 YYNGEE. The length of the CDR3 is 13 residues. This chain's CDR3 is CVSSPGGSYEQYF. The CDR3 DNA follows: TGTGTCAGCAGCCCAGGAGGATCCTACGAGCAGTACTTC.